A selection of T cell receptor beta chains follows, all from one sample in a study of T cell clones after liver transplantation. Here immunoSEQ multiplex PCR was the method, and the copy in TCRdb shows in-frame clones only, minus some. The profile shows about 76,000 clones, 70% to 90% of them singletons. The material was CD4+ T cells from blood, obtained at the 22-month timepoint. These receptors were obtained from a human patient who received a liver transplant. The T cells may come from the graft donor. Both conserved end residues are part of each CDR3. A D gene is named only where the DNA matches it firmly. The size entry is marked missing in some rows and otherwise reads once, few, many or a size class.

j_call,clone_size,v_call,d_call,cdr3_nt,cdr3_aa
TRBJ2-3,NA,TRBV12-5,TRBD1,TGTGCTAGTGGTTCTATACGACAGGGCCGTAGGGCAGATACGCAGTATTTT,CASGSIRQGRRADTQYF
TRBJ2-7,few,TRBV7-2,NA,TGTGCCAGCAGCTTAATAGGACGTAGCGACGAGCAGTACTTC,CASSLIGRSDEQYF
TRBJ2-1,once,TRBV11-2,NA,TGTGCCAGCAGCCGACTCGTTGCGGGCCAGCAGGATGAGCAGTTCTTC,CASSRLVAGQQDEQFF
TRBJ2-7,few,TRBV27,TRBD1,TGTGCCAGCATGCGGGGACAGGGGCAACACGAGCAGTACTTC,CASMRGQGQHEQYF
TRBJ1-6,NA,TRBV5-1,NA,TGCGCCAGCAGCACCCGGACAGCTGATAATTCACCCCTCCACTTT,CASSTRTADNSPLHF
TRBJ1-3,NA,TRBV9,NA,TGTGCCAGCAGCGTCAACACGGTATCTGGAAACACCATATATTTT,CASSVNTVSGNTIYF
TRBJ2-3,NA,TRBV5-4,NA,TGTGCCAGCAGCTTGGCTGGGGTCGCTCCCACAGATACGCAGTATTTT,CASSLAGVAPTDTQYF
TRBJ1-4,NA,TRBV9,NA,TGTGCCAGCAGCGTAGGTGGAATGGGCCTTGAAAAACTGTTTTTT,CASSVGGMGLEKLFF
TRBJ2-2,NA,TRBV5-4,TRBD2,TGTGCCAGCAGCTTGTGGAGCGGGGGGCCGGAGGAGGAGCTGTTTTTT,CASSLWSGGPEEELFF
TRBJ1-5,few,TRBV5-6,NA,TGTGCCAGCAGCTTGGATGCCGGCAGGGGTCATCAGCCCCAGCATTTT,CASSLDAGRGHQPQHF
TRBJ1-1,few,TRBV4-3,TRBD1,TGCGCCAGCAGCCACAACAGGGGCTCTGAAGCTTTCTTT,CASSHNRGSEAFF
TRBJ2-7,NA,TRBV11-2,NA,TGTGCCAGCAGTAGGACAGAGAGCTACGAGCAGTACTTC,CASSRTESYEQYF
TRBJ1-2,NA,TRBV10-3,NA,TGTGCCATCAGTGGCAGTCTGAACTATGGCTACACCTTC,CAISGSLNYGYTF
TRBJ1-5,NA,TRBV19,NA,TGTGCCAGTAGTATAGCCGGGGGGGCCAATCAGCCCCAGCATTTT,CASSIAGGANQPQHF
TRBJ1-1,NA,TRBV28,NA,TGTGCCAGCAGTTTATCCTTCCAAGGAAGAGCTTTCTTT,CASSLSFQGRAFF
TRBJ2-7,NA,TRBV5-1,NA,TGCGCCAGCAGCTTGAGGGGTGGGCCAGGGACATACGAGCAGTACTTC,CASSLRGGPGTYEQYF
TRBJ1-2,once,TRBV29-1,NA,TGCAGCGCTCTGGGGACGGGAAACCCTCTCTATGGCTACACCTTC,CSALGTGNPLYGYTF
TRBJ2-6,NA,TRBV14,NA,TGTGCCAATACGAATAAACAGGGCTCTGGGGCCAACGTCCTGACTTTC,CANTNKQGSGANVLTF
TRBJ2-5,NA,TRBV4-3,NA,TGCGCCAGCAGCCAAGAGTGGGGACTGCCCCCAGAGACCCAGTACTTC,CASSQEWGLPPETQYF
TRBJ1-1,once,TRBV4-3,NA,TGCGCCAGCAGCCTACACTTCAGGGGGAACACTGAAGCTTTCTTT,CASSLHFRGNTEAFF
TRBJ2-3,NA,TRBV7-2,NA,TGTGCCAGCAGCTTAGGTAGCGAACCACGAGATACGCAGTATTTT,CASSLGSEPRDTQYF
TRBJ2-4,few,TRBV7-2,NA,TGTGCCAGCAGCCCCCGAACGGCGAGAGCCAAAAACATTCAGTACTTC,CASSPRTARAKNIQYF
TRBJ2-1,NA,TRBV19,NA,TGTGCCAGTCGACCCTTCACAGAGTACAATGAGCAGTTCTTC,CASRPFTEYNEQFF
TRBJ2-5,NA,TRBV10-3,NA,TGTGCCATCAGTGAGCTCCCAGGGTATGATGTGGGGGCCGGAGAGACCCAGTACTTC,CAISELPGYDVGAGETQYF
TRBJ1-1,few,TRBV2,NA,TGTGCCAGCAGTGACCGGGGGGCGGTCAGTGTCACTGAAGCTTTCTTT,CASSDRGAVSVTEAFF
TRBJ1-2,NA,TRBV4-3,NA,TGCGCCAGCAGCCCTGTGGTGGGGGGAACAGGGGGCTACACCTTC,CASSPVVGGTGGYTF
TRBJ2-1,NA,TRBV6-5,NA,TGTGCCAGCAGTTACTCCAAGACCCCGCGCTACAATGAGCAGTTCTTC,CASSYSKTPRYNEQFF
TRBJ1-1,NA,TRBV2,NA,TGTGCCAGCAGTGGCGATGGGAGAAACTCTGAAGCTTTCTTT,CASSGDGRNSEAFF
TRBJ1-3,NA,TRBV4-2,TRBD1,TGTGCCAGCAGCCAAGACACAGGGGACTCTGGAAACACCATATATTTT,CASSQDTGDSGNTIYF
TRBJ2-1,NA,TRBV7-9,NA,TGTGCCAGCACCCGACTAGTGATCCTCAATGAGCAGTTCTTC,CASTRLVILNEQFF
TRBJ2-1,NA,TRBV11-3,TRBD2,TGTGCCAGCAGCTTAGAAACAGCGGGAGTCTCTTTGGGGGAGCAGTTCTTC,CASSLETAGVSLGEQFF
TRBJ2-7,NA,TRBV7-2,TRBD2,TGTGCCAGCAGCTTAGTTTCGGCTAGCGGGAGCTCCGAGCAGTACTTC,CASSLVSASGSSEQYF
TRBJ2-1,NA,TRBV6-4,NA,TGTGCCAGCAGCCGCGGGGTAGCGGACAATGAGCAGTTCTTC,CASSRGVADNEQFF
TRBJ1-2,NA,TRBV20-1,NA,TGCAGTGCTGAGGGACATTTTGGCTACACCTTC,CSAEGHFGYTF
TRBJ2-7,few,TRBV28,NA,TGTGCCAGCAGTTTAGGTGGGAGCTTATACGAGCAGTACTTC,CASSLGGSLYEQYF
TRBJ1-6,few,TRBV7-2,TRBD1,TGTGCCAGCAGCCCATCACAGGGGAATAATTCACCCCTCCACTTT,CASSPSQGNNSPLHF
TRBJ2-3,few,TRBV7-6,NA,TGTGCCAGCAGGCTTGGGGGGGCCGGAGATACGCAGTATTTT,CASRLGGAGDTQYF
TRBJ2-3,once,TRBV14,NA,TGTGCCAGCAGCCAAGGGTTCGGGGTTGAAGATACGCAGTATTTT,CASSQGFGVEDTQYF
TRBJ2-7,once,TRBV7-2,NA,TGTGCCAGCAGTTTTATGGTCTACGAGCAGTACTTC,CASSFMVYEQYF
TRBJ1-5,NA,TRBV7-2,NA,TGTGCCAGCAGCTTAAGCCCAGCGGCTTTGTGGCCCCAGCATTTT,CASSLSPAALWPQHF
TRBJ1-6,NA,TRBV7-2,NA,TGTGCCAGCAGCCCCCGGAGGACCAGCTCCTATAATTCACCCCTCCACTTT,CASSPRRTSSYNSPLHF
TRBJ2-2,NA,TRBV2,NA,TGTGCCAGCAGGGGACAAGCGAGAGGGGAGCTGTTTTTT,CASRGQARGELFF